The next 3 T cell receptor beta chains were all read from a single sample in a study of early T cells in non-severe SARS-CoV-2 infection. TCRdb analysed the 5' RACE reads with MiXCR anew, one entry per CDR3 protein. Among 26,000 or so distinct CDR3 sequences listed, 5% to 6.5% were seen once. The sequencing input was whole blood. The receptors here all came from an adult who was a healthcare worker with PCR-confirmed SARS-CoV-2 infection or an uninfected control (not recorded which).

This clonotype was picked up many times. V and J are TRBV4-3 and TRBJ1-5, with TRBD1 as a possible D gene (6 bases). V lost 4 bases and J 3 bases, leaving 13 bases between the germline ends. In germline, CDR1 is LGHNA, CDR2 YSLEER. This CDR3 is built from 15 residues. Here the CDR3 DNA reads TGCGCCAGCAGCCGAGACAGGTCTAACAATCAGCCCCAGCATTTT. This gives the protein CASSRDRSNNQPQHF.

This clonotype was seen many times. This chain joins TRBV29-1 and TRBJ1-1, with D possibly being TRBD1 (6 bases). CDR1 and CDR2 from the germline V gene are SQVTM and ANQGSEA. This CDR3 has 13 amino acids. The V and J ends lost 4 bases and 3 bases respectively, with 12 bases between them. CDR3 bases: TGCAGCGTTGTAGGGGGAATGCACACTGAAGCTTTCTTT. The encoded protein is CSVVGGMHTEAFF.

This clonotype was seen many times. This chain uses TRBV13 with TRBJ1-4; D is uncertain. This CDR3 contains 15 residues. V gave up 6 bases and J gave up 0 bases, with 11 bases separating them. The germline V gene encodes CDR1 PRHDT and CDR2 FYEKMQ (reference sequence). The CDR3 spells CASSKTVATNEKLFF. The CDR3 DNA is TGTGCCAGCAGTAAGACGGTAGCAACTAATGAAAAACTGTTTTTT.